These T cell receptor beta chains were read from a single sample in a study of T cell responses to AZD1222 COVID-19 vaccine. Clones were read by immunoSEQ multiplex PCR, and TCRdb kept only the in-frame ones, dropping some. This sample has 180,000 or so clones, with 88% found just once. This sample comprised peripheral blood, obtained 28 days after the second AZD1222 dose. The receptors stem from an adult who received the AZD1222 COVID-19 vaccine. Each CDR3 is given with its conserved first and last residue. A D gene is named only where the DNA matches it firmly. Expanded clones are given a class, and other clones once, few, many or no size at all.

abundance,j_gene,d_gene,v_gene,CDR3aa,CDR3nt
NA,TRBJ2-7,NA,TRBV7-3,CASSLQGGYEQYF,TGTGCCAGCAGCTTACAGGGCGGATACGAGCAGTACTTC
NA,TRBJ2-2,TRBD2,TRBV5-1,CASSAMTSGSGGELFF,TGCGCCAGCAGCGCGATGACTAGCGGGAGTGGCGGGGAGCTGTTTTTT
NA,TRBJ2-7,NA,TRBV14,CASSDLPGHSYEQYF,TGTGCCAGCAGCGACCTCCCGGGCCATAGCTACGAGCAGTACTTC
NA,TRBJ2-7,NA,TRBV28,CASSSGQSYEQYF,TGTGCCAGCAGTTCCGGACAGTCCTACGAGCAGTACTTC
once,TRBJ2-7,NA,TRBV27,CASTKVADRSEQYF,TGTGCCAGCACCAAGGTAGCAGACCGTTCCGAGCAGTACTTC
NA,TRBJ2-4,TRBD1,TRBV7-9,CASSHRSDRLKNIQYF,TGTGCCAGCAGCCACAGATCGGACAGGTTGAAAAACATTCAGTACTTC
NA,TRBJ1-2,TRBD1,TRBV6-4,CASREDRAAYGYTF,TGTGCCAGCAGGGAGGACAGGGCTGCCTATGGCTACACCTTC
NA,TRBJ2-1,NA,TRBV2,CASTFGGNEQFF,TGTGCCAGCACTTTCGGGGGAAATGAGCAGTTCTTC
NA,TRBJ1-5,TRBD1,TRBV30,CAWSLTGGQPQHF,TGTGCCTGGAGTCTCACAGGGGGTCAGCCCCAGCATTTT
NA,TRBJ2-2,NA,TRBV25-1,CASSEWKGMNTGELFF,TGTGCCAGCAGTGAATGGAAGGGAATGAACACCGGGGAGCTGTTTTTT
NA,TRBJ1-2,NA,TRBV7-2,CASSFTGPPAGSGYTF,TGTGCCAGCAGCTTCACCGGGCCCCCGGCCGGAAGTGGCTACACCTTC
NA,TRBJ2-1,TRBD2,TRBV6-2/TRBV6-3,CASSQGLGLGEQFF,TGTGCCAGCAGTCAGGGACTAGGCCTGGGTGAGCAGTTCTTC
NA,TRBJ1-1,TRBD1,TRBV11-3,CASSRQAGGTEAFF,TGTGCCAGCAGCCGACAGGCAGGGGGCACTGAAGCTTTCTTT
NA,TRBJ1-2,NA,TRBV28,CASSSLPGPGGGYTF,TGTGCCAGCAGTTCGCTACCGGGGCCCGGGGGTGGCTACACCTTC
few,TRBJ2-1,TRBD2,TRBV4-2,CASRRSGREDYNEQFF,TGTGCCAGCAGGCGCTCGGGGCGGGAGGATTACAATGAGCAGTTCTTC